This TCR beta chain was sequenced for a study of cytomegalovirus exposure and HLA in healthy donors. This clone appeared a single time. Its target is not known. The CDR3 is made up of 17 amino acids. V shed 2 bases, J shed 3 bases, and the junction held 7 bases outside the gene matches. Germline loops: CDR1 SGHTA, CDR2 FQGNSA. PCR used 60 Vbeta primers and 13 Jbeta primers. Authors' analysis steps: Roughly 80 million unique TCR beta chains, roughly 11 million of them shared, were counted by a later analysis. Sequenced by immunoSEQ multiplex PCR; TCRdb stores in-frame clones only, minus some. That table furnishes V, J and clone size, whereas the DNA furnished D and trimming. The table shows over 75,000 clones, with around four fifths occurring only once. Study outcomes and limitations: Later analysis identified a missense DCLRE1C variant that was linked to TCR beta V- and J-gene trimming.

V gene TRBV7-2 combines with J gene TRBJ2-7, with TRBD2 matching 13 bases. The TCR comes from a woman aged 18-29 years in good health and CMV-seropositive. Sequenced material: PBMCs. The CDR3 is CASSLIGLAGAHYEQYF. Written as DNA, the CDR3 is TGTGCCAGCAGCTTAATAGGACTAGCGGGGGCACACTACGAGCAGTACTTC.